This TCR beta chain was profiled in a study of blood T cell repertoires in COVID-19. Overall study: COVID-19 samples, acute and convalescent, were from the United States, Italy and Spain. T cells, B-cell-depleted T cells, or PBMCs provided the cDNA or gDNA that served as material.

V shed 4 bases and J shed 6 bases, with 11 bases lying between them. Germline CDR1 reads MNHEY; CDR2 reads SVGAGI. The CDR3 has 13 amino acids. Enrolled during active infection, Seattle patients were then followed longitudinally. Original data processing: Reference gene primer amplification gave nucleated cell count estimates. Here immunoSEQ multiplex PCR was the method, and the copy in TCRdb shows in-frame clones only, minus some. V and J calls and clone size come straight from that table; D and trimming were deduced from the DNA. The sample shows around 200,000 clones, around 80% of them seen only once.

The chain employs TRBV6-5 and TRBJ2-3; possibly TRBD1 for D (5 bases). The clonotype was recovered from a woman in her twenties or thirties with COVID-19, enrolled during active disease. The source material was peripheral blood. The CDR3 region is CASSFRVWDTQYF. The CDR3 bases are TGTGCCAGCAGTTTCAGGGTTTGGGATACGCAGTATTTT.